This is a list of T cell receptor beta chains from one sample in a study of CD8 T cells in ankylosing spondylitis. TCRdb called the 5' RACE reads again in MiXCR, with one record for every CDR3 protein. The data contain around 390,000 distinct CDR3 sequences, 20% to 25% of them seen just once; the ten biggest clones take up 15% to 20%. Specimen: blood, either unsorted or a sorted T cell fraction (not recorded which). Source of these receptors: a male donor with ankylosing spondylitis. Both conserved end residues are part of each CDR3. Each record gives: V gene, J gene, CDR3 protein.

V: TRBV28; J: TRBJ2-1; CDR3: CASSFRTSGRYNEQFF
V: TRBV2; J: TRBJ2-6; CDR3: CASGGQRSGANVLTF
V: TRBV15; J: TRBJ1-1; CDR3: CATSREGLGREAFF
V: TRBV14; J: TRBJ2-2; CDR3: CASSQPAENTGELFF
V: TRBV2; J: TRBJ2-3; CDR3: CASSEYYTQYF
V: TRBV4-3; J: TRBJ2-3; CDR3: CASSSREVTDTQYF
V: TRBV10-3; J: TRBJ2-1; CDR3: CAISEGGEQFF
V: TRBV14; J: TRBJ2-5; CDR3: CASSPIRVETQYF
V: TRBV5-1; J: TRBJ2-1; CDR3: CASSLDKTSGGFNEQFF
V: TRBV11-2; J: TRBJ2-1; CDR3: CASSSFYYRSGSSYNEQFF
V: TRBV12-3/TRBV12-4; J: TRBJ2-1; CDR3: CASSYDDEQFF
V: TRBV5-1; J: TRBJ2-2; CDR3: CASSFGGQNTGELFF
V: TRBV12-3/TRBV12-4; J: TRBJ2-3; CDR3: CASRLREVGTDTQYF
V: TRBV5-1; J: TRBJ2-1; CDR3: CASSFGTGGNEQFF
V: TRBV5-1; J: TRBJ2-2; CDR3: CASSNRQGVNPRGGELFF
V: TRBV4-1; J: TRBJ2-5; CDR3: CASSQAWPSGMLETQYF
V: TRBV9; J: TRBJ2-1; CDR3: CASSVLGSSSYNEQFF
V: TRBV12-3/TRBV12-4; J: TRBJ2-7; CDR3: CASSLASERVGREQYF
V: TRBV29-1; J: TRBJ2-3; CDR3: CSGGGLASDTQYF
V: TRBV19; J: TRBJ2-7; CDR3: CASSMGSGTYEQYF
V: TRBV20-1; J: TRBJ2-3; CDR3: CSARLGGWTDTQYF
V: TRBV7-2; J: TRBJ2-1; CDR3: CASSQAGPPRNYNEQFF
V: TRBV5-1; J: TRBJ1-1; CDR3: CASSFLTGETEAFF
V: TRBV6-5; J: TRBJ2-1; CDR3: CASSYPGGSYNEQFF
V: TRBV28; J: TRBJ1-5; CDR3: CASSPGRFGPLGGQPQHF
V: TRBV29-1; J: TRBJ1-4; CDR3: CSVGPNIEKLFF
V: TRBV10-3; J: TRBJ2-5; CDR3: CAIAPTGAQETQYF
V: TRBV5-6; J: TRBJ2-2; CDR3: CASSFRGRRTGELFF
V: TRBV18; J: TRBJ1-5; CDR3: CASSSLTTPDTGPPYQPQHF
V: TRBV7-3; J: TRBJ1-1; CDR3: CASSLTSDSWGQEMNTEAFF
V: TRBV5-1; J: TRBJ2-3; CDR3: CASSSGEAVADTQYF
V: TRBV25-1; J: TRBJ1-5; CDR3: CASSPTGVRQPQHF
V: TRBV5-1; J: TRBJ2-1; CDR3: CASSLVYAGSYNEQFF
V: TRBV15; J: TRBJ2-2; CDR3: CATSRDSKDSGELFF
V: TRBV20-1; J: TRBJ2-5; CDR3: CSVTAQETQYF
V: TRBV5-6; J: TRBJ2-7; CDR3: CASSLGGQGGQTSYEQYF
V: TRBV20-1; J: TRBJ2-1; CDR3: CSAWESYNEQFF
V: TRBV7-2; J: TRBJ2-1; CDR3: CASSSAPGASYNEQFF
V: TRBV5-1; J: TRBJ2-1; CDR3: CASSLQPSSYNEQFF